The clone carrying this T cell receptor beta chain was recorded many times. Germline CDR1 reads MNHEY; CDR2 reads SVGEGT. The CDR3 spans 15 residues. The V segment lost 4 bases and the J segment 7 bases; nucleotides outside the gene matches: 7. The sample comes from a study of read filtering for tumor transcriptome and immune sequencing. Study context: After DNase treatment, RNA was made into whole-transcriptome libraries.

From 300 to 400 ng of RNA, a library with molecular barcoded alpha/delta and beta/gamma adaptors was made. TCRdb re-called the reads through MiXCR, storing one row per CDR3 protein. Among around 140,000 distinct CDR3 sequences, under 15% were seen once, and the ten largest hold roughly 7.6%. The chain uses TRBV6-2 or TRBV6-3 and TRBJ2-1; 10 bases map to TRBD2. This receptor was obtained from a donor at least 40 years old with multiple myeloma. The sequenced sample was a population of CD138-negative cells sorted from bone marrow. This CDR3 reads CASSFLAGAGNEQFF. In nucleotides, the CDR3 is TGTGCCAGCAGTTTCCTAGCGGGAGCGGGAAATGAGCAGTTCTTC.